This T cell receptor (beta chain) was recovered during a study of regulatory T cells in long-lasting Graves disease (dated by TCRdb to the early 2020s). As for the study more broadly: To count as having persistent Graves' disease, a patient had to have received antithyroid drug treatment for over 5 years with TSH receptor autoantibodies remaining persistently positive. A total of 33 samples underwent TCR sequencing: about 13 from persistent and some 20 from newly diagnosed Graves' disease patients. Persistent Graves' disease patients were compared with newly diagnosed Graves' disease patients by peripheral blood TCR sequencing and RNA sequencing. Persistent Graves' disease patients in the clinical cohort had taken antithyroid drugs for approximately ten years on average. The study took place in China and was registered as a clinical trial. General findings and caveats noted by the study authors: The study examined only peripheral blood because the primary lesion, thyroid tissue, could not be accessed. Persistent patients shared more public clonotypes among themselves (roughly 2,700) than newly diagnosed patients did (about 970). The authors acknowledged the small sample size as a limitation that may reduce accuracy. TRBV28, TRBJ1-2 and TRBJ2-5 were preferentially used in persistent disease, while TRBV20-1 and TRBJ2-1 were favored in newly diagnosed disease. Sequencing and analysis were limited to the TCR beta chain. Lower TCR Shannon entropy and fewer highly expanded clones were observed in persistent Graves' disease patients than in newly diagnosed patients, which suggested clonal expansion.

In this sample, this clonotype turned up a few times. Its binding antigen is unknown. The sample holds no much larger clone one base away, and base qualities are not on file. The CDR3 sequence holds 15 residues, the cysteine and phenylalanine included. Kept here is only the CDR3 DNA, which spans 45 bases and is read in frame from base 1. Relative to germline, V is missing 0 bases and J is missing 5 bases, with 4 bases of the junction outside any gene match. Based on the germline V gene (reference sequence), the CDR1 and CDR2 sequences are MNHEY and SMNVEV. The time point label corresponds to: persistent/refractory GD, antithyroid drugs over 5 years with positive TRAb. For both TCR sequencing and RNA sequencing, RNA was extracted from PBMCs using TRIzol. The diagnosis of Graves' disease followed American Thyroid Association guidelines. The patients came from an endocrinology department in Xi'an, China. Each patient gave about 8.1 milliliters of peripheral blood, collected in an EDTA anticoagulant tube. Ficoll Paque Plus density gradient separation was used to isolate PBMCs, and no further T cell sorting was done. An Agilent 2100 Bioanalyzer and agarose gel were used to check RNA quality, while a NanoDrop 2000 measured RNA concentration.

The method was multiplex PCR. Instrument on record: Illumina HiSeq 4000. CDR3 regions were amplified by Arm-PCR with iRepertoire HTBI primers to construct TCR beta libraries. Before sequencing, the PCR products underwent gel purification. Turning to the authors' computational methods: Gene usage analysis of CDR3 amino acid clonotypes relied on the approximately 60 TRBV and over 13 TRBJ segments identified across samples. Filtered high-quality paired reads were merged into contigs using COPE and FqMerger. BLAST was used to align contigs to IMGT TRBV, TRBD and TRBJ reference genes, and CDR3 was defined according to IMGT. Clonotypes above 0.1% frequency were classified as highly expanded clones. Repertoire diversity was measured by Shannon entropy, and V-J evenness by the Gini coefficient. A clonotype was considered public if more than one individual shared it. In TCRdb, the public reads were trimmed at Q25 with fastp and aligned with MiXCR, with productive beta chains retained. Here each entry gathers all rows of one CDR3 protein and keeps the most common genes and DNA. The V and J calls shown here were made by TCRdb, not taken from the authors' results. The sample table holds about half a million distinct CDR3 sequences, of which less than 25% were seen once. The leading ten clones occupy 10% to 15% of the sample.

The rearranged chain carries TRBV27 and TRBJ1-1, and TRBD1 aligns with 9 junction nucleotides. Sample: peripheral blood mononuclear cells (PBMCs), taken when the disease was refractory, from a patient treated with antithyroid drugs. This sequence originates from a female donor with Graves disease. The CDR3 loop reads CASSLSTGGWTEAFF. At the DNA level, the sequence is TGTGCCAGCAGTTTATCCACAGGGGGCTGGACTGAAGCTTTCTTT.